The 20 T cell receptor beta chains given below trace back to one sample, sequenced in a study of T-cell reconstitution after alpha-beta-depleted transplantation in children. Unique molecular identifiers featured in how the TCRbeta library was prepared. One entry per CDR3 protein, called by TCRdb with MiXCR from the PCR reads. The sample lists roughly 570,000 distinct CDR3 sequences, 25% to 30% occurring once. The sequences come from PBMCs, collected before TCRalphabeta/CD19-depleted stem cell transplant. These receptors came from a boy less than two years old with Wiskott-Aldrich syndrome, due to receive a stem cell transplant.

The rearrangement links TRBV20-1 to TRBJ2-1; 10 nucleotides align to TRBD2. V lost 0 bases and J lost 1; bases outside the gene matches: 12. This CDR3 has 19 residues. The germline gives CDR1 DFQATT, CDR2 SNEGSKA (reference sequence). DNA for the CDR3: TGCAGTGCTAGAGATCCTAGCGGGAGATTAGGTGCGTCCTACAATGAGCAGTTCTTC. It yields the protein CSARDPSGRLGASYNEQFF.

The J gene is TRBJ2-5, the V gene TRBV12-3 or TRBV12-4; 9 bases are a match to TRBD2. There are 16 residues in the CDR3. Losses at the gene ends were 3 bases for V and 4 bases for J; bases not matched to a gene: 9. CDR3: CASSFRGRAYGETQYF. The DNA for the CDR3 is TGTGCCAGCAGTTTTCGCGGGAGGGCCTATGGAGAGACCCAGTACTTC.

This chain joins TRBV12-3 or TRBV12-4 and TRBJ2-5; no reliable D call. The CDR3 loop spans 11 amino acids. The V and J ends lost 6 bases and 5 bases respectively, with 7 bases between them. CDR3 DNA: TGTGCCAGCAGCCATTCTGAGACCCAGTACTTC. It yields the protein CASSHSETQYF.

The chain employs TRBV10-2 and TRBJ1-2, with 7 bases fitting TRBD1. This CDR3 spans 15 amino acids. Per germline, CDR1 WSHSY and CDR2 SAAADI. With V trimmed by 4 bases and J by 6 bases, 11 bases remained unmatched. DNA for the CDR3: TGCGCCAGCAGTGTTATCCTGGGACAGCTGAATGGCTACACCTTC. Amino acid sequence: CASSVILGQLNGYTF.

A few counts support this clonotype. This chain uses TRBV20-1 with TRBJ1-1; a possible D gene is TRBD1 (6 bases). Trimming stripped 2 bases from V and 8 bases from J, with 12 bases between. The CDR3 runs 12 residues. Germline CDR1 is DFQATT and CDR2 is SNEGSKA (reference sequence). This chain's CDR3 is CSARNRAGEAFF. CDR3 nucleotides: TGCAGTGCTAGAAACAGGGCCGGGGAAGCTTTCTTT.

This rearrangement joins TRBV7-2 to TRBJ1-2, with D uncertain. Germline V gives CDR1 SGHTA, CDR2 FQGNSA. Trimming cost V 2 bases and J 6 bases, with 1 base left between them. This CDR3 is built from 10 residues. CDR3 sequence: CASSLHGYTF. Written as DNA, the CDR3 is TGTGCCAGCAGCTTACATGGCTACACCTTC.

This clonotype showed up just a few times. This CDR3 reads CSARRTSGSSYEQYF. The DNA for the CDR3 is TGCAGTGCTAGACGGACTAGCGGGAGCTCCTACGAGCAGTACTTC. The chain combines TRBV20-1 with TRBJ2-7; TRBD2 matches at 13 bases. The J segment lost 0 bases and the V segment lost 2 bases, leaving 1 base of the junction unmatched. The CDR3 spans 15 residues. Germline-derived CDR1 and CDR2 are DFQATT and SNEGSKA (reference sequence).

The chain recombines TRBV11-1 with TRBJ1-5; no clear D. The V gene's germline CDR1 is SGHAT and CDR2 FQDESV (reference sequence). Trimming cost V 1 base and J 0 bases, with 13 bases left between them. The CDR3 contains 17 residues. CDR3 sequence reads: CASSLGSGSYSNQPQHF. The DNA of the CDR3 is TGTGCCAGCAGCTTAGGCTCGGGCAGTTATAGCAATCAGCCCCAGCATTTT.

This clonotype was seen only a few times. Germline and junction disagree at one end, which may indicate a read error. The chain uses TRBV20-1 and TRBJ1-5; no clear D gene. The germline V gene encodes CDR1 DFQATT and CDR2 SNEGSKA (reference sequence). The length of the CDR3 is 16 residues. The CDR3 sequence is CSARDGRTYSNQPQHF. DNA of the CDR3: TGCAGCGCTAGAGATGGGAGGACCTATAGCAATCAGCCCCAGCATTTT.

CDR3 in DNA: TGTGCCAGCAGCATGCAACAGGGATCTTACGAGCAGTACTTC. It specifies CASSMQQGSYEQYF. The V and J genes are TRBV27 and TRBJ2-7; a possible D gene is TRBD1 (6 bases). Per the germline V gene, CDR1 is MNHEY and CDR2 is SMNVEV (reference sequence). Trimming took 6 bases from V and 4 from J, leaving 16 bases between them. This CDR3 has 14 residues.

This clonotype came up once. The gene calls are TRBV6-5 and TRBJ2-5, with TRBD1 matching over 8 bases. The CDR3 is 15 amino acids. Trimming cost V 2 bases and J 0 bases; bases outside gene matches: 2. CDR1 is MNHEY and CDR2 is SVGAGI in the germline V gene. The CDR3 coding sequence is TGTGCCAGCAGTTACCGACAGGGGTACCAAGAGACCCAGTACTTC. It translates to CASSYRQGYQETQYF.

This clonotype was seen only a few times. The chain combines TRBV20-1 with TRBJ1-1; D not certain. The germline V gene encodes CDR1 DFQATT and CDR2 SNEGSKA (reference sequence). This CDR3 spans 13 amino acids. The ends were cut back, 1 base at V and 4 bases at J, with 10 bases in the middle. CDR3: CSARGSGGTEAFF. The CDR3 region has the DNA TGCAGTGCTAGAGGGTCGGGAGGCACTGAAGCTTTCTTT.

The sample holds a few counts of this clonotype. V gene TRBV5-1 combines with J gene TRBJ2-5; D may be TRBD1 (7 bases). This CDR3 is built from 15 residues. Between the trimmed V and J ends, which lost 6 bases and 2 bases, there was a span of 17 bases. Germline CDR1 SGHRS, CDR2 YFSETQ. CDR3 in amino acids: CASNRGSGDQETQYF. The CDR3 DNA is TGCGCCAGCAACAGGGGTAGCGGAGATCAAGAGACCCAGTACTTC.

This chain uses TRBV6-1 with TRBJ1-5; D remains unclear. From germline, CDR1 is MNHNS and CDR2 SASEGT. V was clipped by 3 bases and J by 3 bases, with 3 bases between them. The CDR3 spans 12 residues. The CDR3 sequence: CASSESNQPQHF. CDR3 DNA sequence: TGTGCCAGCAGTGAGTCCAATCAGCCCCAGCATTTT.

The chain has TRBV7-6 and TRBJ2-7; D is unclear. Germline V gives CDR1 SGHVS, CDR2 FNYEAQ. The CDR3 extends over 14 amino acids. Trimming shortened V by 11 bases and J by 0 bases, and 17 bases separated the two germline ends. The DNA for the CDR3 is TGTGCCTCGAGACCCACACCTCTCTCCTACGAGCAGTACTTC. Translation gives CASRPTPLSYEQYF. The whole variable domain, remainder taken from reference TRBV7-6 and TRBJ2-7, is GAGVSQSPRYKVTKRGQDVALRCDPISGHVSLYWYRQALGQGPEFLTYFNYEAQQDKSGLPNDRFSAERPEGSISTLTIQRTEQRDSAMYRCASRPTPLSYEQYFGPGTRLTVT.

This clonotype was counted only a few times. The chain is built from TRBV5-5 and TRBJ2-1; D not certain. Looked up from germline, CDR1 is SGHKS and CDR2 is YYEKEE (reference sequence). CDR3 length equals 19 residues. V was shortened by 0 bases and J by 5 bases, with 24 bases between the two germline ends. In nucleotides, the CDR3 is TGTGCCAGCAGCTTGGGACCTGGCGGCGGCCGCAGTTTAAACAATGAGCAGTTCTTC. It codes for CASSLGPGGGRSLNNEQFF.

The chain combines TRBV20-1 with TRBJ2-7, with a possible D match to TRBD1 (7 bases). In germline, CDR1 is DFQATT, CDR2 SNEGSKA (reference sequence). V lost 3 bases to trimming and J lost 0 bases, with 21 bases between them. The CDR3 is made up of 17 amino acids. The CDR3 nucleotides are TGCAGTGCTAGGACGGGCAGCAGGGGGGATAGCTCCTACGAGCAGTACTTC. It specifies CSARTGSRGDSSYEQYF.

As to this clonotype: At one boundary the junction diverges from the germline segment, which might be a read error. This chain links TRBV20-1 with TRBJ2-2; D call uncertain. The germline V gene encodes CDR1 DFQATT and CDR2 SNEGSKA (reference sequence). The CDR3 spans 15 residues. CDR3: CSARLGIQNTGELFF. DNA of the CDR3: TGCAGCGCTAGACTCGGCATTCAGAACACCGGGGAGCTGTTTTTT.

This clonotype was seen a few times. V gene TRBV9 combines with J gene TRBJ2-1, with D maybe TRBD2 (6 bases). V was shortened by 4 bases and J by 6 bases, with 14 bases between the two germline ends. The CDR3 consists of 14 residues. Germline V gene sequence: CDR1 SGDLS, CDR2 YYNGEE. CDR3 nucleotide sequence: TGTGCCAGCAGCTTAAGACTAGGAAGCAATGAGCAGTTCTTC. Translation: CASSLRLGSNEQFF.

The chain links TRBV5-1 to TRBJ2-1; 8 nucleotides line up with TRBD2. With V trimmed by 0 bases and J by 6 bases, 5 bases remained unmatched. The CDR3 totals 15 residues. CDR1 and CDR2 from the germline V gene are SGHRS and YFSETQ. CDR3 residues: CASSLAGGRTNEQFF. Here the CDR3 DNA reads TGCGCCAGCAGCTTGGCGGGGGGGAGGACCAATGAGCAGTTCTTC. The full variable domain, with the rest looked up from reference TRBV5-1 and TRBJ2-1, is KAGVTQTPRYLIKTRGQQVTLSCSPISGHRSVSWYQQTPGQGLQFLFEYFSETQRNKGNFPGRFSGRQFSNSRSEMNVSTLELGDSALYLCASSLAGGRTNEQFFGPGTRLTVL.